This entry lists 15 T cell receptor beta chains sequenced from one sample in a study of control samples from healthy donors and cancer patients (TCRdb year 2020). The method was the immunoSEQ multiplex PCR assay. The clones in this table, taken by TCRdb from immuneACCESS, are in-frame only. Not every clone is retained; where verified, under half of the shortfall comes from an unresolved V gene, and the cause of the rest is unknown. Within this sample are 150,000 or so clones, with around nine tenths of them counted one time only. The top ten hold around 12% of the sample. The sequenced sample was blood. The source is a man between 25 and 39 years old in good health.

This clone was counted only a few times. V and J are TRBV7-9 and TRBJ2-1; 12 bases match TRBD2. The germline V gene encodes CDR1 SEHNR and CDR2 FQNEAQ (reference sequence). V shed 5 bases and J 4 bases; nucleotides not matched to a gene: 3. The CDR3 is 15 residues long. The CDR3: CASSRLAGAYNEQFF. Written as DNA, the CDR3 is TGTGCCAGCAGCCGACTAGCGGGAGCTTACAATGAGCAGTTCTTC.

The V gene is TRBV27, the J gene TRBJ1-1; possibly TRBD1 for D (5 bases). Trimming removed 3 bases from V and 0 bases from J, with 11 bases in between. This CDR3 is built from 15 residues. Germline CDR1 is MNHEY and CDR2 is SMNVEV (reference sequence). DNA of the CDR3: TGTGCCAGCAGTTTGGTGCAGGGTATGAACACTGAAGCTTTCTTT. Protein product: CASSLVQGMNTEAFF.

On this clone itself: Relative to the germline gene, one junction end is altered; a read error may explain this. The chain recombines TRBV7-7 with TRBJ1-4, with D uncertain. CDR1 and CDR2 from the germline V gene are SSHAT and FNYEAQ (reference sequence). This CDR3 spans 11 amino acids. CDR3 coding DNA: TGTGCCAGCAGCCAACTTACGGTCGTTGATTTT. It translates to CASSQLTVVDF.

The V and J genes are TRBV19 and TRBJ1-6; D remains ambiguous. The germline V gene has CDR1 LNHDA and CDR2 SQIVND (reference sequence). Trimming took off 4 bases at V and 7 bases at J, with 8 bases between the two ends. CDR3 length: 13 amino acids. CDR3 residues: CASSKGPNSPLHF. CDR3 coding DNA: TGTGCCAGTAGTAAAGGGCCAAATTCACCCCTCCACTTT.

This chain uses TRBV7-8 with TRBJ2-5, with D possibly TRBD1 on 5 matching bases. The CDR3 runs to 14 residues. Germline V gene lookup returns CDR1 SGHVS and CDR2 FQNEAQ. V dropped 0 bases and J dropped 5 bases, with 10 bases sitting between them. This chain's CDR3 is CASSLAAGLETQYF. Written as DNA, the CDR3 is TGTGCCAGCAGCTTAGCTGCAGGGCTGGAGACCCAGTACTTC.

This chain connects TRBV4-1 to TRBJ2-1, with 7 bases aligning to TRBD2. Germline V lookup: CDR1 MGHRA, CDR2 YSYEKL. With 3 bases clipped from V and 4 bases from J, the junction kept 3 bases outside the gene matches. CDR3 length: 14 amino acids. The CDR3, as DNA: TGCGCCAGCAGCCAGCCGGGGGGATACAATGAGCAGTTCTTC. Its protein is CASSQPGGYNEQFF.

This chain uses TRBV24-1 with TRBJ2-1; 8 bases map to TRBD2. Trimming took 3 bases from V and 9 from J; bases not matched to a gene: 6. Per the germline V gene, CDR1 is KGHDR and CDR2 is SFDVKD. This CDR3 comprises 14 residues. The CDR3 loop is CATSDPSGLPEQFF. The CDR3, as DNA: TGTGCCACCAGTGATCCTAGCGGGCTACCTGAGCAGTTCTTC.

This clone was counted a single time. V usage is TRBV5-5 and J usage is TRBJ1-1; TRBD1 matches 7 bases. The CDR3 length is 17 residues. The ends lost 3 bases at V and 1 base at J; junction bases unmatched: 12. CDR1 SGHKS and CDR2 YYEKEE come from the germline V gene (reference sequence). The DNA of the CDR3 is TGTGCCAGCAGCTCCACCTTTAGACAGGGCCCGAACACTGAAGCTTTCTTT. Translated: CASSSTFRQGPNTEAFF.

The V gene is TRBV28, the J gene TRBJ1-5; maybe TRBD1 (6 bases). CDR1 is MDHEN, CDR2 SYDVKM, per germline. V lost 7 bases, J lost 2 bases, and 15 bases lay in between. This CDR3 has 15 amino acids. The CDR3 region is CASTPRGLGNQPQHF. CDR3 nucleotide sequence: TGTGCCAGCACGCCTCGGGGGCTTGGCAATCAGCCCCAGCATTTT.

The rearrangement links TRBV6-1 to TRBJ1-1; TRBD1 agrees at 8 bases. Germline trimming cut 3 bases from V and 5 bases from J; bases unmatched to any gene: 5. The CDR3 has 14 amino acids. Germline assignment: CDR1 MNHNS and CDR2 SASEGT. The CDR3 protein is CASSDQGAWTEAFF. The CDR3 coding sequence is TGTGCCAGCAGTGATCAGGGGGCATGGACTGAAGCTTTCTTT.

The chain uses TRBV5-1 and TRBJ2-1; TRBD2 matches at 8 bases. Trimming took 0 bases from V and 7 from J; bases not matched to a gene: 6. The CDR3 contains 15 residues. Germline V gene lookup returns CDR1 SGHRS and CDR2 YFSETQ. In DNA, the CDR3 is TGCGCCAGCAGCTTGGCCGAAGCGGGAGCAAATGAGCAGTTCTTC. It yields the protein CASSLAEAGANEQFF.

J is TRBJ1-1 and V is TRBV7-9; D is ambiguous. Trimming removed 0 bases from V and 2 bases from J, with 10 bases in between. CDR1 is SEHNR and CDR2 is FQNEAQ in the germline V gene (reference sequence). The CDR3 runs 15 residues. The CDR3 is CASSLAIRGNTEAFF. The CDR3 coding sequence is TGTGCCAGCAGCTTAGCGATCAGAGGCAACACTGAAGCTTTCTTT.

CDR3 bases: TGCGCCAGCAGCCACGATAGGGGCCTCAGCCGCGACATTCAGTACTTC. Translated, it gives CASSHDRGLSRDIQYF. V and J are TRBV4-1 and TRBJ2-4; a weak D match, TRBD1 (5 bases). The V gene's germline CDR1 is MGHRA and CDR2 YSYEKL. This CDR3 has 16 residues. V lost 3 bases and J lost 8, with 20 bases in between.

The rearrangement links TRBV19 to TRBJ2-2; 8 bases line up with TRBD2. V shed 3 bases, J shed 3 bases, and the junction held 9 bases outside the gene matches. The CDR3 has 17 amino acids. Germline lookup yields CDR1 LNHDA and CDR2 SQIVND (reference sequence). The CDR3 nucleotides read TGTGCCAGTAGTATTAGGGGACTAGTCCTTGACACCGGGGAGCTGTTTTTT. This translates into CASSIRGLVLDTGELFF. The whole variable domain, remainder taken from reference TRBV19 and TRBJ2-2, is DGGITQSPKYLFRKEGQNVTLSCEQNLNHDAMYWYRQDPGQGLRLIYYSQIVNDFQKGDIAEGYSVSREKKESFPLTVTSAQKNPTAFYLCASSIRGLVLDTGELFFGEGSRLTVL.

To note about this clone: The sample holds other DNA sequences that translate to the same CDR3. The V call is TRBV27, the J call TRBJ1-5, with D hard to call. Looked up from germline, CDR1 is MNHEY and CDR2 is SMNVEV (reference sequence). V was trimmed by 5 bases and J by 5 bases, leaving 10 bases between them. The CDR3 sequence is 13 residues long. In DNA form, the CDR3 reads TGTGCCAGCAGTCCCCGAAGGGATCAGCCCCAGCATTTT. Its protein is CASSPRRDQPQHF.